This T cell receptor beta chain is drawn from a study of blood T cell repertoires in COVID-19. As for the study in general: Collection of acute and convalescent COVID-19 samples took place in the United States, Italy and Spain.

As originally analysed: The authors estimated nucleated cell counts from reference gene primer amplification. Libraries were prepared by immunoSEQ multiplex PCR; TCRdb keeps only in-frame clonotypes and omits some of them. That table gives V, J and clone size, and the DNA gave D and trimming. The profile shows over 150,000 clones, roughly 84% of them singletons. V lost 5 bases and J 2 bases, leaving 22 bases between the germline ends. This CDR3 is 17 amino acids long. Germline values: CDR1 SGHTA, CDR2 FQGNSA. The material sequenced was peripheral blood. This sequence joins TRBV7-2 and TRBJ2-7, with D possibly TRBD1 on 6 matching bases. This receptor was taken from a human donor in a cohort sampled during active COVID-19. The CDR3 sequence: CASSLKFWGLGAYEQYF. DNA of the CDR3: TGTGCCAGCAGCCTGAAGTTTTGGGGGCTGGGGGCCTACGAGCAGTACTTC.